Given below is one T cell receptor (beta chain) in context. The sample comes from a study of CD8 T cells in Susac syndrome. Study summary: Blood was drawn from patients with Susac syndrome. At that point, they were therapy-naive, on corticosteroids, or on intravenous immunoglobulin alone.

Random hexamers served to reverse transcribe roughly 0.5 to 1 ug RNA. TCRdb redid the calling of the immunoSEQ multiplex PCR reads with MiXCR, one entry per CDR3 protein. The table has 150,000 to 200,000 distinct CDR3 sequences, just under 95% seen once. Both CD4+ and CD8+ T cells were negatively isolated, and TEMRA cells underwent FACS enrichment. The germline CDR1 and CDR2 sequences are SGHAT and FQNNGV. Deletions cut 0 bases from V and 3 bases from J, with 9 bases between. The CDR3 runs to 15 residues. The specimen was CD4+ T cells from PBMCs. The clonotype comes from a human donor with Susac syndrome. The J gene is TRBJ2-1, the V gene TRBV11-2, with D perhaps TRBD2 (6 bases). This CDR3 is CASSLEASDYNEQFF. The CDR3 nucleotides read TGTGCCAGCAGCTTAGAGGCTAGCGACTACAATGAGCAGTTCTTC.